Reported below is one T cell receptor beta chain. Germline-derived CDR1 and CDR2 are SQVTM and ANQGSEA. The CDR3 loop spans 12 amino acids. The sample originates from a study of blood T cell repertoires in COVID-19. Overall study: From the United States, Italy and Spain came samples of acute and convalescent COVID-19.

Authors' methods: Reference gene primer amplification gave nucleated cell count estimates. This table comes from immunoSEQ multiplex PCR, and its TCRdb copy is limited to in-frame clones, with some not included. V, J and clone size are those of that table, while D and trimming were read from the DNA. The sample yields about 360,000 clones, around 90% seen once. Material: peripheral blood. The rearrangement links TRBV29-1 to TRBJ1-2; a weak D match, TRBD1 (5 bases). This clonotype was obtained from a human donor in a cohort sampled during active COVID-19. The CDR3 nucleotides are TGCAACATCCAAGACAGCAACTATGGCTACACCTTC. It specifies CNIQDSNYGYTF.